This TCR beta chain comes out of a study of vaccination and CD4 T cells after COVID-19. Cultured CD4+ T-cell DNA underwent Oncomine TCR Beta short-read sequencing. MiXCR was run by TCRdb on the PCR reads, yielding one entry per CDR3 protein. The sample consists of 15,000 to 16,000 distinct CDR3 sequences, more than 45% of them appearing once. Germline loops: CDR1 KGHDR, CDR2 SFDVKD. The CDR3 runs to 14 residues. Trimming shortened V by 4 bases and J by 8 bases, and 16 bases separated the two germline ends. Treatment specified: roughly ten-day PBMC culture with coronavirus spike peptide pools or control peptides (ViraFEST assay). This clonotype has just a few counts. Its antigen is undetermined.

This chain links TRBV24-1 with TRBJ1-2, with a tentative D call TRBD1 (6 bases). Sequenced input: CD4+ T cells from blood, cultured in vitro. This TCR was recovered from a human donor who had recovered from COVID-19. The CDR3 reads CATSDLGHRRGYTF. The DNA of the CDR3 is TGTGCCACCAGTGACCTGGGACACCGAAGAGGCTACACCTTC.